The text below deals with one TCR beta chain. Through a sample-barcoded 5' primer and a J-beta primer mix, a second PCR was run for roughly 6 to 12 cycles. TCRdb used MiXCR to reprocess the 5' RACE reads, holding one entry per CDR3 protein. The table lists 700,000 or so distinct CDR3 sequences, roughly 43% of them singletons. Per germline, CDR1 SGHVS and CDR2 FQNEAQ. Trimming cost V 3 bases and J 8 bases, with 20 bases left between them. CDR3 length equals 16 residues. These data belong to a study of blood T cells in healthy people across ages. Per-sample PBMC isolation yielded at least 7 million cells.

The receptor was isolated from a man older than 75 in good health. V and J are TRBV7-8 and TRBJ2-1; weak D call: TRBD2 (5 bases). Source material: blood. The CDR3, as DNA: TGTGCCAGCAGCTTGCGAAGCGGCCTCTCAAGCGATGAGCAGTTCTTC. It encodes CASSLRSGLSSDEQFF.